The 11 T cell receptor beta chains presented below share a single source sample, sequenced in a study of T cell repertoires in cytomegalovirus infection. TCRdb reanalysed the reads using MiXCR and keeps one entry per CDR3 protein. The sample consists of over 100,000 distinct CDR3 sequences, about a tenth of them appearing once. Their target antigens are unknown. The sequencing input was PBMCs, sequenced either directly or after in vitro stimulation (not recorded which). These receptors all come from a human donor in good health (CMV status not recorded). Some clones in this sample may be carry-over from other donors' samples.

This clonotype was detected ten times or more. This chain joins TRBV7-8 and TRBJ2-7; D call uncertain. The germline V gene has CDR1 SGHVS and CDR2 FQNEAQ. CDR3 length equals 13 residues. The V gene lost 5 bases and the J gene lost 0 bases, with 8 bases spanning the gap. The CDR3 region is CASSPGYSYEQYF. The CDR3, as DNA: TGTGCCAGCAGCCCAGGTTACTCCTACGAGCAGTACTTC.

The J gene is TRBJ1-5, the V gene TRBV12-3 or TRBV12-4; D is unclear. Trimming cost V 2 bases and J 7 bases, with 6 bases left between them. The CDR3 length is 12 residues. The CDR3 protein is CASSLNQQPQHF. CDR3 bases: TGTGCCAGCAGTTTAAATCAACAGCCCCAGCATTTT.

Many counts were recorded for this clonotype. This chain uses TRBV6-1 with TRBJ2-3, with unresolved D. Trimming shortened V by 6 bases and J by 3 bases, and 10 bases separated the two germline ends. The CDR3 spans 13 residues. Germline CDR1 reads MNHNS; CDR2 reads SASEGT. The CDR3 bases are TGTGCCAGCAGGGACGTCCAAACAGATACGCAGTATTTT. This translates into CASRDVQTDTQYF.

The sample holds many counts of this clonotype. This chain joins TRBV7-2 and TRBJ2-5, with 7 bases fitting TRBD2. The CDR3 loop spans 17 amino acids. CDR1 SGHTA and CDR2 FQGNSA come from the germline V gene. The ends lost 1 base at V and 5 bases at J; junction bases unmatched: 13. The CDR3 reads CASSLVVRRGGKETQYF. The CDR3 DNA is TGTGCCAGCAGCTTAGTAGTACGAAGGGGAGGGAAGGAGACCCAGTACTTC.

In this sample, this clonotype turned up many times. The CDR3 bases are TGTGCCAGCAGTGAATCTATTGCAGATACGCAGTATTTT. Translating it yields CASSESIADTQYF. The V call is TRBV2, the J call TRBJ2-3; no definite D call. Trimming took 2 bases from V and 4 from J, leaving 7 bases between them. The CDR3 is made up of 13 amino acids. CDR1 SNHLY and CDR2 FYNNEI come from the germline V gene.

This clonotype has just a few counts. The V and J genes are TRBV6-2 or TRBV6-3 and TRBJ2-1, with 11 bases fitting TRBD2. Germline V gives CDR1 MNHEY, CDR2 SVGEGT. The J segment lost 0 bases and the V segment lost 3 bases, leaving 7 bases of the junction unmatched. This CDR3 comprises 18 residues. The CDR3 spells CASSYRTSGLRSYNEQFF. Here the CDR3 DNA reads TGTGCCAGCAGTTATAGGACTAGCGGGCTTCGCTCCTACAATGAGCAGTTCTTC.

This rearrangement joins TRBV7-6 to TRBJ1-6, with 11 positions matching TRBD1. Trimming cost V 5 bases and J 8 bases; bases outside gene matches: 5. Germline V gene lookup returns CDR1 SGHVS and CDR2 FNYEAQ. The CDR3 contains 15 residues. The CDR3 nucleotides read TGTGCCAGCAGCCGACGGACAGGGGGCGATTCACCCCTCCACTTT. As protein: CASSRRTGGDSPLHF.

This clonotype came up many times. V is TRBV7-2 and J is TRBJ1-5; D is undetermined. Germline V CDR1 and CDR2: SGHTA, FQGNSA. The CDR3 covers 15 residues. Trimming took 1 base from V and 0 from J, leaving 7 bases between them. CDR3 nucleotide sequence: TGTGCCAGCAGCTTAGTTTTTAATAGCAATCAGCCCCAGCATTTT. Residues: CASSLVFNSNQPQHF.

The sample holds many counts of this clonotype. J is TRBJ2-7 and V is TRBV5-6; TRBD2 agrees at 14 bases. The CDR3 is made up of 15 amino acids. Germline assignment: CDR1 SGHDT and CDR2 YYEEEE. The V segment lost 4 bases and the J segment 2 bases; nucleotides outside the gene matches: 2. CDR3 residues: CASSPTSGRAYEQYV. Here the CDR3 DNA reads TGTGCCAGCAGCCCGACTAGCGGGAGGGCCTACGAGCAGTACGTC.

This clonotype was seen many times. The chain employs TRBV7-2 and TRBJ2-5, with 11 bases lining up with TRBD2. Germline V gene lookup returns CDR1 SGHTA and CDR2 FQGNSA. With V trimmed by 5 bases and J by 4 bases, 6 bases remained unmatched. The CDR3 is made up of 15 amino acids. This chain's CDR3 is CASSQTGLAGETQYF. The DNA of the CDR3 is TGTGCCAGCAGCCAAACTGGACTAGCGGGAGAGACCCAGTACTTC.

This clonotype was observed at least ten times. V is TRBV27 and J is TRBJ1-1; D ambiguous. The CDR3 is 13 residues long. V was pared by 4 bases and J by 1 base, with 7 bases between. The germline V gene encodes CDR1 MNHEY and CDR2 SMNVEV (reference sequence). In nucleotides, the CDR3 is TGTGCCAGCAGTTATGGCCGGAACACTGAAGCTTTCTTT. This encodes CASSYGRNTEAFF.